This T cell receptor (beta chain) was profiled in a study of blood T cell repertoires in COVID-19. The CDR3 has 16 amino acids. The germline gives CDR1 WSHSY, CDR2 SAAADI. V was pared by 6 bases and J by 4 bases, with 18 bases between. Authors' data handling: Nucleated cell counts were estimated from reference gene primer amplification. Clones were sequenced by immunoSEQ multiplex PCR, and TCRdb holds only the in-frame ones, with some missing. Clone size and V and J calls were adopted from that table, with D and trimming inferred from the DNA. The sample contains over 35,000 clones, around three quarters of which appear only once.

The rearrangement links TRBV10-2 to TRBJ2-2, with a weak D call TRBD1 (6 bases). The sequence was collected from a man between 60 and 75 years old with active COVID-19. Sequencing was performed on peripheral blood. DNA for the CDR3: TGCGCCAGCAGAATACAGGGTTCCGGCAGCACCGGGGAGCTGTTTTTT. Translating gives CASRIQGSGSTGELFF.